The TCR beta chain described here comes from a study of control samples from healthy donors and cancer patients (dated by TCRdb to the early 2020s). This clone occurred once. Its antigen is unknown. No much larger clone exists at a distance of one base, and base qualities are not known. From its cysteine to its phenylalanine, the CDR3 spans 17 amino acids. Only the CDR3 part of the read is kept: 51 bases, read in frame from the first base. Trimming takes 6 bases off V and 2 bases off J; junction bases not matched to a gene: 10. CDR1 and CDR2 are read off the germline V gene as SNHLY and FYNNEI. Library prep was done by the immunoSEQ multiplex PCR assay. Drawn from immuneACCESS, this table holds only the in-frame rearrangements with V and J called that TCRdb kept. Clones are partly lost; checked studies trace under half to an unresolved V gene and leave the rest unexplained. The sample table records 210,000 or so clones; approximately 91% of these occur just once. Less than 2% of the sample is held by the ten biggest clonotypes.

Material: blood. The chain was built from TRBV2 and TRBJ2-1, and 10 junction bases match TRBD1. The receptor was isolated from a man aged 25 to 40 in good health. CDR3 sequence: CASRPLVGTGAYNEQFF. The nucleotide sequence reads TGTGCCAGCAGACCCCTTGTAGGGACAGGGGCCTACAATGAGCAGTTCTTC.